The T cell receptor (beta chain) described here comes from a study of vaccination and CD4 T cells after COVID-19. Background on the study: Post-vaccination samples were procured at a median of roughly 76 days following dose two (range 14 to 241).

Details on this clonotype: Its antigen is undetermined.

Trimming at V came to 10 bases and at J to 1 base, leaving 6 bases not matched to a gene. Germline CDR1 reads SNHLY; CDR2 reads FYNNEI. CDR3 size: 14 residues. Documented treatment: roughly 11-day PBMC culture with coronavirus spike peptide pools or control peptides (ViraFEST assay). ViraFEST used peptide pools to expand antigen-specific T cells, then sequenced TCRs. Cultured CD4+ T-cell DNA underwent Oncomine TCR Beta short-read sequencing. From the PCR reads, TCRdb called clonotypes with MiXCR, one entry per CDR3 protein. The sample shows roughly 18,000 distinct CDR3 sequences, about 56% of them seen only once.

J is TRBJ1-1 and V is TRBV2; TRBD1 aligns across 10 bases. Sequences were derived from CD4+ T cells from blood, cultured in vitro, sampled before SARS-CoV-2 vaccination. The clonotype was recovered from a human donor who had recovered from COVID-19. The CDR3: CATGRQGANTEAFF. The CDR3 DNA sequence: TGTGCCACCGGACGACAGGGGGCGAACACTGAAGCTTTCTTT.